This T cell receptor beta chain emerged from a study of blood T cells in healthy people across ages. As concerns this clonotype: Antigen unknown.

In terms of origin and age, donors were healthy Caucasian individuals from Russia aged about 6 to 100. Peripheral blood, about 9.4 milliliters per donor, was collected. General study results and limits: A roughly linear fall in TCR beta diversity per million T cells was seen with increasing age. Donor CMV status, an unknown factor, possibly confounded changes in expanded clonotypes.

Using a J-beta primer mix together with a sample-barcoded 5' primer, a second PCR was run for roughly 6 to 11 cycles. TCRdb re-called the 5' RACE reads through MiXCR, storing one row per CDR3 protein. The data show fewer than 2,000,000 distinct CDR3 sequences, with 34% seen just once and around 11% held by the top ten. This CDR3 has 14 residues. Per the germline V gene, CDR1 is DFQATT and CDR2 is SNEGSKA (reference sequence). Trimming cost V 3 bases and J 0 bases, with 10 bases left between them. The sequencing sample was made of blood. The V call is TRBV20-1, the J call TRBJ2-3, with D maybe TRBD2 (5 bases). The source is a woman younger than 45 in good health. The CDR3 region is CSASRRVSTDTQYF. The CDR3 DNA reads as TGCAGTGCTAGTAGGCGGGTTAGCACAGATACGCAGTATTTT.